The T cell receptor (beta chain) described here comes from a study of spatial heterogeneity in lung cancer. Study in general: Beta-chain sequences consistently outnumbered alpha-chain sequences in detection. The study's findings and limits: Higher tumor mutation counts went along with higher counts of expanded intratumoral alpha and beta TCRs.

Unique molecular identifiers tagged every individual TCR cDNA molecule. TCRdb re-analysed the 5' RACE reads in MiXCR, keeping a single row per CDR3 protein. The data contain over 3,500 distinct CDR3 sequences, 6.1% of them singletons. Germline CDR1 is SGHTA and CDR2 is FQGNSA. The CDR3 loop spans 19 amino acids. The V segment lost 5 bases and the J segment 0 bases; nucleotides outside the gene matches: 14. As to time point: sample taken at primary tumor resection. The donors, 60 to 80 patients with untreated early-stage non-small cell lung cancer, provided the samples. Whole RNA was taken from tumor, nontumor lung or frozen PBMC; it was then sequenced unsorted. This clonotype showed up many times. The antigen is unknown.

The material was lung tumor tissue, obtained at surgery. The chain employs TRBV7-2 and TRBJ2-1, with 9 bases identical to TRBD2. This clonotype originated in a male donor with early-stage non-small cell lung cancer. The CDR3 coding sequence is TGTGCCAGCAGCCCTAGGGATTGGCGGGGGGGTAGCTCCTACAATGAGCAGTTCTTC. Translating gives CASSPRDWRGGSSYNEQFF.